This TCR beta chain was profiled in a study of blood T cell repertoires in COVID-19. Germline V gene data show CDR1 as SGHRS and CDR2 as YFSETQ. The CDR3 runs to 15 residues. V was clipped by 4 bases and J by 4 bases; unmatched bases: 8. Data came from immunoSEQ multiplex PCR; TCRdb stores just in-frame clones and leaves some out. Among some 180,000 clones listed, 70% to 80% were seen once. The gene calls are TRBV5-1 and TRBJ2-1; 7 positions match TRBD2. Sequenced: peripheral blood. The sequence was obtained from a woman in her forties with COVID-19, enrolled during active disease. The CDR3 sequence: CASSKVRERYNEQFF. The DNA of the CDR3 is TGCGCCAGCAGCAAGGTGCGGGAGAGGTACAATGAGCAGTTCTTC.